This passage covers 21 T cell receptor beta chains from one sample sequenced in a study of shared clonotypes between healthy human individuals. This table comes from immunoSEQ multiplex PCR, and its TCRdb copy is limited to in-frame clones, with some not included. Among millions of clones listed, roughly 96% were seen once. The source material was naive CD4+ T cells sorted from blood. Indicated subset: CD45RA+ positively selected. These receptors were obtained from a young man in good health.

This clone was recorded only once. CDR3 DNA sequence: TGTGCCAGTAGTTTTCGGGGGGACTCTGGGGCCAACGTCCTGACTTTC. Its protein is CASSFRGDSGANVLTF. The chain uses TRBV19 and TRBJ2-6, with 7 nucleotides matching TRBD2. From germline, CDR1 is LNHDA and CDR2 SQIVND (reference sequence). The CDR3 contains 16 residues. After removal of 5 bases from V and 0 bases from J, the junction contained 4 bases not matched to a gene.

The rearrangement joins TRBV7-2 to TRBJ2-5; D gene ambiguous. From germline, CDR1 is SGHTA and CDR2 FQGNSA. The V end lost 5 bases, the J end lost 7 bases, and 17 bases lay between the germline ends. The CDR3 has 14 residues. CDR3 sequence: CASSRTLAAWTQYF. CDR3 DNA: TGTGCCAGCAGCAGAACGTTGGCAGCGTGGACCCAGTACTTC.

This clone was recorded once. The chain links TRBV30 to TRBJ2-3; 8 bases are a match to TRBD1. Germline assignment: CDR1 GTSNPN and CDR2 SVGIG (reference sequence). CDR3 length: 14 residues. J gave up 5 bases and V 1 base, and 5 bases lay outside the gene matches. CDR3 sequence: CAWSAQGAGDTQYF. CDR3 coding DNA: TGTGCCTGGAGTGCCCAGGGGGCGGGAGATACGCAGTATTTT.

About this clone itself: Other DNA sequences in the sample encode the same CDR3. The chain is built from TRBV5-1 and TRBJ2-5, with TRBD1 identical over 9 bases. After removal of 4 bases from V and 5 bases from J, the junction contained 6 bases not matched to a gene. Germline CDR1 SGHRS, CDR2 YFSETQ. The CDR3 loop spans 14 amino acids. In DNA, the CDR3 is TGCGCCAGCAGCCAGGGACAGGGCAGGGAGACCCAGTACTTC. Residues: CASSQGQGRETQYF.

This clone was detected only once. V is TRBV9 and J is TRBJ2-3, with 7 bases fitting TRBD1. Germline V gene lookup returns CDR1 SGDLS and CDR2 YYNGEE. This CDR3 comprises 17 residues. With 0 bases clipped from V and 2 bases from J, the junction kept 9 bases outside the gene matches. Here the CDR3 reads CASSVASGGQITDTQYF. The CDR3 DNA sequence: TGTGCCAGCAGCGTAGCTAGTGGGGGACAGATCACAGATACGCAGTATTTT.

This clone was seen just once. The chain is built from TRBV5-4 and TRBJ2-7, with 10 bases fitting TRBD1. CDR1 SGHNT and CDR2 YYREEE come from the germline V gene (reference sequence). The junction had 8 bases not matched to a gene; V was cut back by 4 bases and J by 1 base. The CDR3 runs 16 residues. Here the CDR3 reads CASSNIGQGVSYEQYF. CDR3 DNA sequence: TGTGCCAGCAGCAATATCGGACAGGGGGTTTCCTACGAGCAGTACTTC.

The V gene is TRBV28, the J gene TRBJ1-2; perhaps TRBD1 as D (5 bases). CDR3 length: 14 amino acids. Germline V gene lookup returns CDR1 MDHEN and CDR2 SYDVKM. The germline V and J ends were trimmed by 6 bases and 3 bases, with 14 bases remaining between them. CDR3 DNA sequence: TGTGCCAGCAGCCCCCAGGGCAGATACTATGGCTACACCTTC. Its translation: CASSPQGRYYGYTF.

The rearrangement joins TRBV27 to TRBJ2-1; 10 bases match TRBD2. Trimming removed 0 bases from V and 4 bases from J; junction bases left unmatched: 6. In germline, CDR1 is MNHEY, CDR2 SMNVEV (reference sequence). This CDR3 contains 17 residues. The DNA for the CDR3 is TGTGCCAGCAGTTTATCTCCTAGCGGGAGTACATACAATGAGCAGTTCTTC. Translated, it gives CASSLSPSGSTYNEQFF.

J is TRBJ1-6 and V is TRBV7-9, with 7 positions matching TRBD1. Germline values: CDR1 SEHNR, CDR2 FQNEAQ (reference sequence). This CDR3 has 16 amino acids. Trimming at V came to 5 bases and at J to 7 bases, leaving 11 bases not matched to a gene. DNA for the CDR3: TGTGCCAGCAGCCCCAGTACAGGGGTGGGAAATTCACCCCTCCACTTT. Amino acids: CASSPSTGVGNSPLHF. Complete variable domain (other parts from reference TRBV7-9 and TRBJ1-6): DTGVSQNPRHKITKRGQNVTFRCDPISEHNRLYWYRQTLGQGPEFLTYFQNEAQLEKSRLLSDRFSAERPKGSFSTLEIQRTEQGDSAMYLCASSPSTGVGNSPLHFGNGTRLTVT.

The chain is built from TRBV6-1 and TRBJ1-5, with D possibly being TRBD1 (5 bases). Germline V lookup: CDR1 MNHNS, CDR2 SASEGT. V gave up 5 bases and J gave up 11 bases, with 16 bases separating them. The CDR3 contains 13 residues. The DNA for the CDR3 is TGTGCCAGCAGTCTCGGACAAACCATGGCCCAGCATTTT. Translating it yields CASSLGQTMAQHF.

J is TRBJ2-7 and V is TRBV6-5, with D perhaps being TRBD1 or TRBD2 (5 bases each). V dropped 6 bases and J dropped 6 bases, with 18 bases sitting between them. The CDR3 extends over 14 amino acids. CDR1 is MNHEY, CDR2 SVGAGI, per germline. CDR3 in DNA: TGTGCCAGCAGCCCGCCCCTTCGGGGCTCCGAGCAGTACTTC. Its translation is CASSPPLRGSEQYF.

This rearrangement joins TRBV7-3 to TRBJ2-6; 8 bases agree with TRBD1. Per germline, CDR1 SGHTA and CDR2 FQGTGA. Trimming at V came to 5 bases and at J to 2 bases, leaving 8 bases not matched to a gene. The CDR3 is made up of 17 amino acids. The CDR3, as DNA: TGTGCCAGCAGCCCGACAGGGGCGATCGCTGGGGCCAACGTCCTGACTTTC. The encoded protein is CASSPTGAIAGANVLTF. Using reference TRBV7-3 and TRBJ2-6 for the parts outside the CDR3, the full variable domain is GAGVSQTPSNKVTEKGKYVELRCDPISGHTALYWYRQSLGQGPEFLIYFQGTGAADDSGLPNDRFFAVRPEGSVSTLKIQRTERGDSAVYLCASSPTGAIAGANVLTFGAGSRLTVL.

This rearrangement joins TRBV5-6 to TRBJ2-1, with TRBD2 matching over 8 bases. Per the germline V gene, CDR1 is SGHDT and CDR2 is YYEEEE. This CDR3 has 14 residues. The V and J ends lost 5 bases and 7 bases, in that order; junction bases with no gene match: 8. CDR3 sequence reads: CASRLVGGRNEQFF. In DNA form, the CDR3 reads TGTGCCAGCAGACTGGTGGGCGGGAGGAATGAGCAGTTCTTC.

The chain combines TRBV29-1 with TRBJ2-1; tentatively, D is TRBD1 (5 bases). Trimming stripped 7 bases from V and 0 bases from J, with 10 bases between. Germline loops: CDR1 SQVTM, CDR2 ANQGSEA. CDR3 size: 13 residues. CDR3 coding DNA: TGCAGCGCGAGACAGAGCTCCTACAATGAGCAGTTCTTC. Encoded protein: CSARQSSYNEQFF.

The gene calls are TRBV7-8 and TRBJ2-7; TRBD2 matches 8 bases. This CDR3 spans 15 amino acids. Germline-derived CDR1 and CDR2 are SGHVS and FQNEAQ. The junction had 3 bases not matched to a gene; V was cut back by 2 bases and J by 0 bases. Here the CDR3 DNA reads TGTGCCAGCAGCTTATCCAGCGGGAGCTCCTACGAGCAGTACTTC. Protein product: CASSLSSGSSYEQYF.

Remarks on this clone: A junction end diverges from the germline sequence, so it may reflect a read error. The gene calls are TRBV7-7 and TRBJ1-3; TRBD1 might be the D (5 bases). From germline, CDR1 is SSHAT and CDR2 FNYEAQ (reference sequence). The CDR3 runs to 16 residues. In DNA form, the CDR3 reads TGTGCTAGCAGCCTTGGACACCCGGGGGCTGGAAACACCATATATTTT. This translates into CASSLGHPGAGNTIYF. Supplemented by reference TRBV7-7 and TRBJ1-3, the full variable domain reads GAGVSQSPRYKVTKRGQDVTLRCDPISSHATLYWYQQALGQGPEFLTYFNYEAQPDKSGLPSDRFSAERPEGSISTLTIQRTEQRDSAMYRCASSLGHPGAGNTIYFGEGSWLTVV.

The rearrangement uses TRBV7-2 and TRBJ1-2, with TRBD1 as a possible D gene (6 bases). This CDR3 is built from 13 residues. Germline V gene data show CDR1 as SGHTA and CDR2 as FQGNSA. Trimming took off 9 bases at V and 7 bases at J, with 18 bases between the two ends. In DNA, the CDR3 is TGTGCCAGTGTGGGGGGCGGAAGTTTTGGCTACACCTTC. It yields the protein CASVGGGSFGYTF.

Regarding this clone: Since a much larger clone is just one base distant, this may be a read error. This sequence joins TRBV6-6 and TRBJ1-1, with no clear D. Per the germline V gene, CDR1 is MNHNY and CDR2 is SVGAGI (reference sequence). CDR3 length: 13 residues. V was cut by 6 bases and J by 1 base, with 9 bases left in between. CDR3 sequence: CASRRTENTEAFF. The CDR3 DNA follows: TGTGCCAGCAGAAGGACCGAGAACACTGAAGCTTTCTTT.

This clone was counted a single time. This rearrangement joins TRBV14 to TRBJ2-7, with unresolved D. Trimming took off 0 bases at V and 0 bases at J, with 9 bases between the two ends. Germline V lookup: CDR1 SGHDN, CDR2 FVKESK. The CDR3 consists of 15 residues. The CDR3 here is CASSQESVSSYEQYF. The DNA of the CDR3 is TGTGCCAGCAGCCAAGAATCAGTGAGCTCCTACGAGCAGTACTTC.

CDR3: CASSPRGAGGGEQYF. The CDR3 DNA follows: TGTGCCAGCAGCCCTCGTGGAGCGGGAGGAGGCGAGCAGTACTTC. The V gene is TRBV9, the J gene TRBJ2-7; 9 bases match TRBD2. The CDR3 is 15 residues long. Germline-derived CDR1 and CDR2 are SGDLS and YYNGEE. V gave up 4 bases and J gave up 6 bases; unmatched junction bases: 11.

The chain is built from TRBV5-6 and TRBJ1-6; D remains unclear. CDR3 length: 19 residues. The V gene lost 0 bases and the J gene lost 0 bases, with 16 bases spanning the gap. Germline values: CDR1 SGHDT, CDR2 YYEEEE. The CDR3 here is CASSLGITAPNSYNSPLHF. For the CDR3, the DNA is TGTGCCAGCAGCTTGGGGATCACTGCACCGAACTCCTATAATTCACCCCTCCACTTT.